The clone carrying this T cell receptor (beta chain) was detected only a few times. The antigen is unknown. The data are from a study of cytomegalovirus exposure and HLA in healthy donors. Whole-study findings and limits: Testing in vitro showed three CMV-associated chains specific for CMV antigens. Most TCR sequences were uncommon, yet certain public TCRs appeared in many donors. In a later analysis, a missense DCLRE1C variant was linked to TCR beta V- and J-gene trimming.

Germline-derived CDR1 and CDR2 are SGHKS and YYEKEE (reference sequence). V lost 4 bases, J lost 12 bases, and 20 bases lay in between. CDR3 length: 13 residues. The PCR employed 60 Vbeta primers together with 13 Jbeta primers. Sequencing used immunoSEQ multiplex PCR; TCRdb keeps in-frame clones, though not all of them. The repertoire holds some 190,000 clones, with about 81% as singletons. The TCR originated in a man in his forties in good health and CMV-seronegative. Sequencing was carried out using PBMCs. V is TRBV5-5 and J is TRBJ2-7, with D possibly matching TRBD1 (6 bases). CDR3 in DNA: TGTGCCAGCAGCGCTAATAATCCAGGGGCTCCGTACTTC. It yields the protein CASSANNPGAPYF.